The 25 T cell receptor beta chains listed next were all sequenced from one sample in a study of T cells after yellow fever vaccination. MiXCR, applied by TCRdb to the 5' RACE reads, yields one record per CDR3 protein. The sample carries approximately 340,000 distinct CDR3 sequences, 8.5% to 9% recorded once. Sequenced material: PBMCs, taken on the day of the first yellow fever vaccination. These receptors all come from a man younger than 30 who received the YFV17D yellow fever vaccine.

This rearrangement joins TRBV6-2 or TRBV6-3 to TRBJ2-4, with 10 bases fitting TRBD1. In germline, CDR1 is MNHEY, CDR2 SVGEGT. V trimming: 8 bases; J trimming: 7 bases; junction bases outside the gene matches: 11. This CDR3 spans 15 amino acids. CDR3 amino acids: CASSELGQGLNIQYF. Here the CDR3 DNA reads TGTGCCAGCTCCGAACTGGGACAGGGGCTGAACATTCAGTACTTC.

The chain links TRBV6-2 or TRBV6-3 to TRBJ1-1; no firm D call. Per the germline V gene, CDR1 is MNHEY and CDR2 is SVGEGT. The CDR3 is 12 residues long. V was trimmed by 7 bases and J by 3 bases, leaving 9 bases between them. The CDR3 loop reads CASTNGDTEAFF. CDR3 nucleotides: TGTGCCAGCACCAACGGGGACACTGAAGCTTTCTTT.

The V and J genes are TRBV7-3 and TRBJ2-6, with D hard to call. CDR3 length: 14 residues. Per germline, CDR1 SGHTA and CDR2 FQGTGA. V gave up 2 bases and J gave up 4 bases, with 6 bases separating them. In DNA form, the CDR3 reads TGTGCCAGCAGCTTAGGTCGGGGGGCCAACGTCCTGACTTTC. Translated: CASSLGRGANVLTF. Using reference TRBV7-3 and TRBJ2-6 for the parts outside the CDR3, the full variable domain is GAGVSQTPSNKVTEKGKYVELRCDPISGHTALYWYRQSLGQGPEFLIYFQGTGAADDSGLPNDRFFAVRPEGSVSTLKIQRTERGDSAVYLCASSLGRGANVLTFGAGSRLTVL.

In regard to this clonotype: A read error may produce the germline difference seen at one junction end. This rearrangement joins TRBV7-2 to TRBJ2-3; a possible D gene is TRBD2 (6 bases). The germline gives CDR1 SGHTA, CDR2 FQGNSA. This CDR3 has 15 amino acids. The CDR3 loop is CASSELRSSADTPYF. The CDR3 DNA is TGTGCCAGCAGCGAGCTGCGGTCTAGCGCAGATACGCCGTATTTT. The whole variable domain, filled in from reference TRBV7-2 and TRBJ2-3, reads GAGVSQSPSNKVTEKGKDVELRCDPISGHTALYWYRQSLGQGLEFLIYFQGNSAPDKSGLPSDRFSAERTGGSVSTLTIQRTQQEDSAVYLCASSELRSSADTPYFGPGTRLTVL.

The J gene is TRBJ1-2, the V gene TRBV4-2; D is unresolved. There are 16 residues in the CDR3. V was shortened by 0 bases and J by 8 bases, with 19 bases between the two germline ends. The V gene's germline CDR1 is LGHNA and CDR2 YNFKEQ. CDR3 DNA: TGTGCCAGCAGCCAAGATAACGCGGGGAGCACGGGGGGCTACACCTTC. Its protein is CASSQDNAGSTGGYTF.

There are many counts of this clonotype. This chain connects TRBV18 to TRBJ2-5; D may be TRBD1 (5 bases). Germline V gene data show CDR1 as KGHSH and CDR2 as LQKENI. The CDR3 loop spans 16 amino acids. Trimming cost V 0 bases and J 5 bases, with 16 bases left between them. This CDR3 reads CASSPPLSGAAETQYF. The CDR3 nucleotides are TGTGCCAGCTCACCACCGTTAAGTGGGGCCGCGGAGACCCAGTACTTC. Complete variable domain (other parts from reference TRBV18 and TRBJ2-5): NAGVMQNPRHLVRRRGQEARLRCSPMKGHSHVYWYRQLPEEGLKFMVYLQKENIIDESGMPKERFSAEFPKEGPSILRIQQVVRGDSAAYFCASSPPLSGAAETQYFGPGTRLLVL.

This clonotype occurred a few times. The J gene is TRBJ1-4, the V gene TRBV10-3; 12 bases are shared with TRBD1. From germline, CDR1 is ENHRY and CDR2 SYGVKD. Germline trimming cut 3 bases from V and 8 bases from J; bases unmatched to any gene: 10. The CDR3 is 17 residues long. The CDR3 sequence: CAISDPGQGARGEKLFF. CDR3 nucleotide sequence: TGTGCCATCAGTGATCCGGGACAGGGGGCTAGAGGGGAAAAACTGTTTTTT.

In its sample, this clonotype was seen once. The chain links TRBV7-3 to TRBJ2-1, with 12 bases matching TRBD2. Trimming took 6 bases from V and 7 from J; bases not matched to a gene: 4. The CDR3 has 14 amino acids. Germline V gene lookup returns CDR1 SGHTA and CDR2 FQGTGA. The CDR3 sequence: CASRPSGGGNEQFF. As DNA, the CDR3 is TGTGCCAGCAGGCCTAGCGGGGGGGGTAATGAGCAGTTCTTC.

This clonotype was seen a few times. This chain uses TRBV7-3 with TRBJ2-1; the match to TRBD2 covers 9 bases. There are 16 residues in the CDR3. Germline V gives CDR1 SGHTA, CDR2 FQGTGA. Trimming removed 5 bases from V and 4 bases from J; junction bases left unmatched: 9. The CDR3 is CASSAHSGGAYNEQFF. The CDR3, as DNA: TGTGCCAGCAGCGCACATAGCGGGGGAGCTTACAATGAGCAGTTCTTC. The full variable domain, rest sourced from reference TRBV7-3 and TRBJ2-1, is GAGVSQTPSNKVTEKGKYVELRCDPISGHTALYWYRQSLGQGPEFLIYFQGTGAADDSGLPNDRFFAVRPEGSVSTLKIQRTERGDSAVYLCASSAHSGGAYNEQFFGPGTRLTVL.

This clonotype was counted many times. The chain is built from TRBV12-3 or TRBV12-4 and TRBJ2-1; 12 bases agree with TRBD2. Trimming at V came to 1 base and at J to 3 bases, leaving 1 base not matched to a gene. The CDR3 extends over 16 amino acids. The DNA of the CDR3 is TGTGCCAGCAGTTTAGGACTAGCGGGGGTCTACAATGAGCAGTTCTTC. It yields the protein CASSLGLAGVYNEQFF.

This clonotype was detected only a few times. The V call is TRBV4-1, the J call TRBJ2-4, with 8 bases that match TRBD2. Germline CDR1 and CDR2: MGHRA and YSYEKL. The J segment lost 1 base and the V segment lost 3 bases, leaving 11 bases of the junction unmatched. This CDR3 has 18 amino acids. The CDR3 DNA is TGCGCCAGCAGCCAGAGTAGGAGGGGCGGGGGGGCCAAAAACATTCAGTACTTC. It yields the protein CASSQSRRGGGAKNIQYF.

This clonotype was observed many times. The genes are TRBV7-2 and TRBJ1-5; D is unresolved. The V end lost 1 base, the J end lost 2 bases, and 9 bases lay between the germline ends. From germline, CDR1 is SGHTA and CDR2 FQGNSA. CDR3 length: 15 amino acids. CDR3 sequence reads: CASSLVGGGNQPQHF. The DNA of the CDR3 is TGTGCCAGCAGCTTAGTCGGCGGGGGCAATCAGCCCCAGCATTTT. The variable domain in full, completed from reference TRBV7-2 and TRBJ1-5, reads GAGVSQSPSNKVTEKGKDVELRCDPISGHTALYWYRQSLGQGLEFLIYFQGNSAPDKSGLPSDRFSAERTGGSVSTLTIQRTQQEDSAVYLCASSLVGGGNQPQHFGDGTRLSIL.

This chain connects TRBV7-2 to TRBJ2-5, with D possibly TRBD1 on 5 matching bases. Trimming stripped 3 bases from V and 3 bases from J, with 17 bases between. CDR1 and CDR2 from the germline V gene are SGHTA and FQGNSA. The CDR3 length is 16 residues. DNA of the CDR3: TGTGCCAGCAGCTTTCTTTTGGGGCAGGGTGAAGAGACCCAGTACTTC. This gives the protein CASSFLLGQGEETQYF.

The gene calls are TRBV12-3 or TRBV12-4 and TRBJ1-4; D may be TRBD1 (6 bases). The CDR3 contains 15 residues. Between the trimmed V and J ends, which lost 5 bases and 3 bases, there was a span of 13 bases. CDR3 DNA: TGTGCCAGCAGTCAATCCGGGGGCCCTAATGAAAAACTGTTTTTT. Amino acid sequence: CASSQSGGPNEKLFF.

The gene calls are TRBV28 and TRBJ2-7; D gene uncertain. The ends were cut back, 8 bases at V and 3 bases at J, with 8 bases in the middle. The CDR3 loop spans 11 amino acids. CDR1 MDHEN and CDR2 SYDVKM come from the germline V gene. Here the CDR3 DNA reads TGTGCCAGCGAGGACCACTACGAGCAGTACGTC. Protein product: CASEDHYEQYV.

The chain couples TRBV5-1 to TRBJ1-1, with D maybe TRBD1 (5 bases). Germline V gene lookup returns CDR1 SGHRS and CDR2 YFSETQ. V lost 0 bases and J lost 1, with 13 bases in between. CDR3 length equals 16 residues. DNA of the CDR3: TGCGCCAGCAGCTTGGCCGAATCCGGGGGGAACACTGAAGCTTTCTTT. This gives the protein CASSLAESGGNTEAFF.

This clonotype showed up just a few times. This chain links TRBV28 with TRBJ2-5; D unclear. With 5 bases removed from V and 5 bases from J, the gap between germline ends came to 9 bases. From germline, CDR1 is MDHEN and CDR2 SYDVKM. The CDR3 runs 12 residues. The CDR3 sequence is CASSGVWETQYF. For the CDR3, the DNA is TGTGCCAGCAGTGGGGTTTGGGAGACCCAGTACTTC. Full variable domain (remainder filled in from reference TRBV28 and TRBJ2-5): DVKVTQSSRYLVKRTGEKVFLECVQDMDHENMFWYRQDPGLGLRLIYFSYDVKMKEKGDIPEGYSVSREKKERFSLILESASTNQTSMYLCASSGVWETQYFGPGTRLLVL.

The chain couples TRBV9 to TRBJ2-5; D is unresolved. The germline V and J ends were trimmed by 1 base and 4 bases, with 8 bases remaining between them. CDR1 and CDR2 from the germline V gene are SGDLS and YYNGEE. This CDR3 has 13 amino acids. CDR3 in DNA: TGTGCCAGCAGCGTAAGGCCGTCAGAGACCCAGTACTTC. Translated, it gives CASSVRPSETQYF.

The chain joins TRBV7-9 to TRBJ1-6; D uncertain. V was pared by 3 bases and J by 9 bases, with 18 bases between. This CDR3 spans 16 amino acids. Germline CDR1 reads SEHNR; CDR2 reads FQNEAQ (reference sequence). DNA of the CDR3: TGTGCCAGCAGCTTCTTGAGGAGCTTGGGGATTTCACCCCTCCACTTT. Its translation is CASSFLRSLGISPLHF.

This chain connects TRBV9 to TRBJ1-2; no definite D call. V was pared by 0 bases and J by 3 bases, with 6 bases between. The CDR3 totals 13 residues. CDR1 and CDR2 (germline): SGDLS, YYNGEE. In DNA form, the CDR3 reads TGTGCCAGCAGCGTAGGCAGCTACTATGGCTACACCTTC. Its protein is CASSVGSYYGYTF.

The sample holds many counts of this clonotype. The chain employs TRBV7-9 and TRBJ2-3, with 7 positions matching TRBD2. With V trimmed by 5 bases and J by 1 base, 9 bases remained unmatched. Per germline, CDR1 SEHNR and CDR2 FQNEAQ (reference sequence). The CDR3 spans 16 residues. The CDR3 nucleotides are TGTGCCAGCAGCCCAGCGGGGCTCAGGGGCACAGATACGCAGTATTTT. Protein product: CASSPAGLRGTDTQYF.

This clonotype was observed at least ten times. This chain joins TRBV7-9 and TRBJ2-3; no reliable D call. Germline CDR1 and CDR2: SEHNR and FQNEAQ (reference sequence). The CDR3 consists of 15 residues. The germline V and J ends were trimmed by 1 base and 4 bases, with 12 bases remaining between them. The CDR3 here is CASSLVVIGPDTQYF. The DNA for the CDR3 is TGTGCCAGCAGCTTAGTAGTTATTGGCCCAGATACGCAGTATTTT.

This clonotype was seen a handful of times. This chain connects TRBV2 to TRBJ2-7; D assignment may be TRBD1 or TRBD2 (5 bases each). Germline V gene data show CDR1 as SNHLY and CDR2 as FYNNEI. V was shortened by 6 bases and J by 0 bases, with 6 bases between the two germline ends. The CDR3 is 12 amino acids. The CDR3 spells CASRGVSYEQYV. The CDR3 region has the DNA TGTGCCAGCAGGGGGGTCTCCTACGAGCAGTACGTC.

The sample holds a few counts of this clonotype. The chain uses TRBV5-1 and TRBJ2-1; 8 positions agree with TRBD2. The CDR3 consists of 16 residues. Germline V gene sequence: CDR1 SGHRS, CDR2 YFSETQ. Trimming cost V 4 bases and J 2 bases; bases outside gene matches: 8. The CDR3 sequence: CASSVVSGEAYNEQFF. The CDR3 DNA is TGCGCCAGCAGCGTAGTTAGCGGGGAAGCCTACAATGAGCAGTTCTTC.

V is TRBV7-8 and J is TRBJ1-2, with D perhaps matching TRBD1 (5 bases). The CDR3 contains 13 residues. Trimming removed 5 bases from V and 8 bases from J, with 15 bases in between. The V gene's germline CDR1 is SGHVS and CDR2 FQNEAQ. CDR3 amino acids: CASSPLVGQGYTF. The CDR3, as DNA: TGTGCCAGCAGCCCGCTGGTGGGGCAGGGCTACACCTTC. Variable domain in full (rest from reference TRBV7-8 and TRBJ1-2): GAGVSQSPRYKVAKRGQDVALRCDPISGHVSLFWYQQALGQGPEFLTYFQNEAQLDKSGLPSDRFFAERPEGSVSTLKIQRTQQEDSAVYLCASSPLVGQGYTFGSGTRLTVV.